A selection of T cell receptor beta chains follows, all from one sample in a study of cytomegalovirus exposure and HLA in healthy donors. Assay used: immunoSEQ multiplex PCR; TCRdb lists only in-frame clones, some missing. The sample carries around 200,000 clones, around 85% recorded once. What was sequenced was PBMCs. The receptors stem from a woman in her forties or fifties in good health and CMV-seronegative. Both conserved end residues are part of each CDR3. D genes are given only for firm matches. Part of the rows lack a size; the others show once, few, many or a class for expanded clones.

clone_size,d_call,v_call,j_call,cdr3_aa,cdr3_nt
-,-,TRBV9,TRBJ2-7,CASSVGLAYEQYF,TGTGCCAGCAGCGTAGGCCTAGCATACGAGCAGTACTTC
-,-,TRBV7-2,TRBJ2-5,CASSSKARAAEETQYF,TGTGCCAGCAGCTCAAAGGCCAGGGCCGCCGAAGAGACCCAGTACTTC
-,-,TRBV28,TRBJ1-4,CASRGPGEKLFF,TGTGCCAGCAGGGGGCCTGGAGAAAAACTGTTTTTT
-,-,TRBV28,TRBJ2-7,CASRSGSPFYEQYF,TGTGCCAGCAGGTCGGGGAGTCCCTTTTACGAGCAGTACTTC
few,TRBD2,TRBV4-2,TRBJ2-1,CASSQLTSSDEQFF,TGTGCCAGCAGCCAACTGACTAGCTCGGATGAGCAGTTCTTC
-,-,TRBV2,TRBJ1-5,CASSWLEKPQHF,TGTGCCAGCAGTTGGCTCGAAAAGCCCCAGCATTTT
-,-,TRBV19,TRBJ2-3,CASSMGTGSADTQYF,TGTGCCAGTAGTATGGGAACAGGGTCAGCAGATACGCAGTATTTT
-,TRBD2,TRBV7-9,TRBJ2-5,CASSKTLAARQETQYF,TGTGCCAGCAGCAAAACTCTAGCGGCAAGACAAGAGACCCAGTACTTC
once,TRBD1,TRBV7-2,TRBJ2-2,CASSLDRGSTGELFF,TGTGCCAGCAGCCTTGACAGGGGGAGCACCGGGGAGCTGTTTTTT
-,TRBD2,TRBV7-9,TRBJ2-2,CASSLTPSGRAAGELFF,TGTGCCAGCAGCTTAACCCCTAGCGGGAGGGCCGCCGGGGAGCTGTTTTTT
once,TRBD1,TRBV11-2,TRBJ2-2,CASSLKWKGAAGELFF,TGTGCCAGCAGCTTAAAGTGGAAGGGGGCGGCGGGGGAGCTGTTTTTT
-,-,TRBV7-9,TRBJ2-3,CASSSLGADTQYF,TGTGCCAGCAGCTCCCTGGGCGCAGATACGCAGTATTTT
-,TRBD1,TRBV5-4,TRBJ2-5,CASSLDPGGTQYF,TGTGCCAGCAGCTTAGACCCAGGGGGGACCCAGTACTTC
-,TRBD1,TRBV10-3,TRBJ1-2,CAISEGQGAAYGYTF,TGTGCCATCAGTGAGGGACAGGGGGCGGCCTATGGCTACACCTTC
-,TRBD2,TRBV5-1,TRBJ2-1,CASSSLAGGGGEQFF,TGCGCCAGCAGCTCACTAGCGGGAGGGGGTGGTGAGCAGTTCTTC
-,-,TRBV10-3,TRBJ1-1,CAISDRTGRGAFF,TGTGCCATCAGTGACCGGACGGGCCGAGGGGCTTTCTTT
-,-,TRBV2,TRBJ2-3,CASSVSTDTQYF,TGTGCCAGCAGTGTTAGTACAGATACGCAGTATTTT